This T cell receptor beta chain emerged from a study of early T cells in non-severe SARS-CoV-2 infection. The length of the CDR3 is 14 residues. V shed 1 base and J shed 8 bases, with 12 bases lying between them. Germline CDR1 SGHTA, CDR2 FQGNSA. TCRdb reanalysed the 5' RACE reads using MiXCR and keeps one entry per CDR3 protein. The data show tens of thousands of distinct CDR3 sequences, 10% to 15% seen once. The sequence was collected from an adult who was a healthcare worker with PCR-confirmed SARS-CoV-2 infection or an uninfected control (not recorded which). Material for sequencing was whole blood. The rearrangement joins TRBV7-2 to TRBJ2-1; a possible D gene is TRBD2 (5 bases). The CDR3 loop reads CASSLGPSQYEQFF. The CDR3 DNA reads as TGTGCCAGCAGCTTAGGGCCTAGCCAGTATGAGCAGTTCTTC.